This entry features one T cell receptor (beta chain) sequence. The antigen remains undetermined. The PCR made use of 60 Vbeta and 13 Jbeta primers. Sequenced by immunoSEQ multiplex PCR; TCRdb stores in-frame clones only, minus some. The top ten clones hold just under 9.5% of a sample with more than 95,000 clones, roughly 69% of them seen once. This sample was included in a study of cytomegalovirus exposure and HLA in healthy donors. Healthy bone marrow donors made up the donors. General study results and limits: Association of a missense DCLRE1C variant with TCR beta V- and J-gene trimming was reported in a later analysis. TCR beta sequences reportedly predicted most subjects' HLA-A and HLA-B alleles accurately.

CDR1 and CDR2 (germline): SEHNR, FQNEAQ (reference sequence). V lost 1 base to trimming and J lost 8 bases; unmatched junction nucleotides: 6. CDR3 length: 14 residues. This chain links TRBV7-9 with TRBJ1-2, with 8 bases matching TRBD1. Specimen: PBMCs. This sequence was found in a woman aged 40 to 55 in good health and CMV-seropositive. The CDR3 protein is CASSLGGQGRGYTF. As DNA, the CDR3 is TGTGCCAGCAGCTTAGGAGGACAGGGAAGAGGCTACACCTTC.